These 24 T cell receptor beta chains came from one sample sequenced in a study of T cell repertoires in cytomegalovirus infection. MiXCR, run by TCRdb on the reads, gives a single entry per CDR3 protein. This table has approximately 550,000 distinct CDR3 sequences, 16% appearing once. The sequencing sample was made of CD8+ T cells from PBMCs. The source of these receptors is a human donor in good health (CMV status not recorded). Some clones in this sample may be carry-over from other donors' samples.

The chain recombines TRBV6-5 with TRBJ2-2; D call uncertain. V shed 0 bases and J shed 5 bases, with 13 bases lying between them. CDR3 size: 16 residues. CDR1 is MNHEY, CDR2 SVGAGI, per germline. The CDR3 DNA reads TGTGCCAGCAGTTACTCGGTACCTACTACAACCGGGGAGCTGTTTTTT. Its translation is CASSYSVPTTTGELFF.

This clonotype was seen ten or more times. The chain carries TRBV7-6 and TRBJ2-3; 10 positions agree with TRBD2. V lost 1 base, J lost 0 bases, and 10 bases stayed unmatched. The CDR3 is 19 residues long. Germline V CDR1 and CDR2: SGHVS, FNYEAQ. The CDR3 loop is CASSLEVRLAGGSTDTQYF. In nucleotides, the CDR3 is TGTGCCAGCAGCTTAGAAGTAAGACTAGCGGGTGGTAGCACAGATACGCAGTATTTT.

The chain couples TRBV5-6 to TRBJ1-4, with D unresolved. CDR3 length: 15 amino acids. Between the trimmed V and J ends, which lost 0 bases and 8 bases, there was a span of 14 bases. Germline CDR1 reads SGHDT; CDR2 reads YYEEEE. This chain's CDR3 is CASSLVTGLDEKLFF. The DNA for the CDR3 is TGTGCCAGCAGCTTGGTGACGGGTCTGGACGAAAAACTGTTTTTT.

The CDR3 nucleotides are TGTGCCAGCAGTGAAGCGAAGACAGGGAGGAACACTGAAGCTTTCTTT. Protein: CASSEAKTGRNTEAFF. The chain recombines TRBV2 with TRBJ1-1; 7 bases agree with TRBD1. CDR1 is SNHLY and CDR2 is FYNNEI in the germline V gene. Unmatched junction bases numbered 5, after V lost 0 bases and J lost 1 base. CDR3 length: 16 amino acids. The full variable domain, in which reference TRBV2 and TRBJ1-1 provide the parts outside the CDR3, is EPEVTQTPSHQVTQMGQEVILRCVPISNHLYFYWYRQILGQKVEFLVSFYNNEISEKSEIFDDQFSVERPDGSNFTLKIRSTKLEDSAMYFCASSEAKTGRNTEAFFGQGTRLTVV.

In its sample, this clonotype was seen many times. The rearrangement joins TRBV7-9 to TRBJ2-1; D unresolved. The V and J ends lost 3 bases and 0 bases respectively, with 15 bases between them. There are 17 residues in the CDR3. The germline gives CDR1 SEHNR, CDR2 FQNEAQ (reference sequence). The CDR3 region has the DNA TGTGCCAGCAGCTTCTCTTCCGGGCCTAGCTCCTACAATGAGCAGTTCTTC. This codes for CASSFSSGPSSYNEQFF.

This chain uses TRBV28 with TRBJ1-5; tentative D call: TRBD1 (5 bases). The CDR3 is 15 amino acids. Germline-derived CDR1 and CDR2 are MDHEN and SYDVKM. V was trimmed by 3 bases and J by 3 bases, leaving 12 bases between them. This chain's CDR3 is CASSLARATNQPQHF. CDR3 DNA: TGTGCCAGCAGTTTGGCCAGGGCAACCAATCAGCCCCAGCATTTT.

The chain has TRBV20-1 and TRBJ2-2; D unresolved. CDR1 is DFQATT, CDR2 SNEGSKA, per germline (reference sequence). V was trimmed by 0 bases and J by 8 bases, leaving 10 bases between them. This CDR3 region has 13 residues. The CDR3 reads CSARDPPLGELFF. CDR3 nucleotides: TGCAGTGCTAGAGATCCCCCTCTTGGGGAGCTGTTTTTT.

This clonotype was detected only a few times. The V and J genes are TRBV6-5 and TRBJ1-1, with D possibly TRBD1 on 6 matching bases. The CDR3 is 15 amino acids. Trimming took 0 bases from V and 3 from J, leaving 11 bases between them. The V gene's germline CDR1 is MNHEY and CDR2 SVGAGI. In DNA, the CDR3 is TGTGCCAGCAGTTACTCCAGGGGATGGGACACTGAAGCTTTCTTT. As protein: CASSYSRGWDTEAFF.

The sample holds many counts of this clonotype. This chain connects TRBV24-1 to TRBJ2-2; possible D gene TRBD1, 6 bases. The germline V and J ends were trimmed by 4 bases and 1 base, with 12 bases remaining between them. Per the germline V gene, CDR1 is KGHDR and CDR2 is SFDVKD. The CDR3 runs 16 residues. This CDR3 is CATSDPRGQNTGELFF. In nucleotides, the CDR3 is TGTGCCACCAGTGACCCCAGGGGACAGAACACCGGGGAGCTGTTTTTT.

This clonotype showed up many times. The chain employs TRBV7-6 and TRBJ1-2; D perhaps matches TRBD1 (5 bases). Trimming cost V 3 bases and J 3 bases, with 8 bases left between them. The CDR3 has 13 amino acids. Per germline, CDR1 SGHVS and CDR2 FNYEAQ. CDR3 sequence: CASSLGGYYGYTF. CDR3 bases: TGTGCCAGCAGCTTGGGGGGATACTATGGCTACACCTTC.

The chain links TRBV12-3 or TRBV12-4 to TRBJ1-2; a weak D match, TRBD1 (5 bases). Between the trimmed V and J ends, which lost 7 bases and 5 bases, there was a span of 11 bases. The CDR3 is made up of 12 amino acids. Here the CDR3 DNA reads TGTGCCAGCACTCAGGGTAGTTATGGCTACACCTTC. Protein sequence: CASTQGSYGYTF.

This clonotype was counted many times. The chain combines TRBV7-3 with TRBJ2-1; 11 bases map to TRBD2. Germline CDR1 SGHTA, CDR2 FQGTGA. Germline trimming cut 5 bases from V and 9 bases from J; bases unmatched to any gene: 6. This CDR3 is built from 14 residues. The CDR3 DNA reads as TGTGCCAGCAGCCGACTAGCGGGGATCAGTGAGCAGTTCTTC. Translated, it gives CASSRLAGISEQFF.

V gene TRBV28 combines with J gene TRBJ1-1, with a possible D match to TRBD1 (5 bases). V was pared by 4 bases and J by 1 base, with 10 bases between. Germline V gene data show CDR1 as MDHEN and CDR2 as SYDVKM. The CDR3 is made up of 14 amino acids. Here the CDR3 DNA reads TGTGCCAGCAGTTCCGACAGTCCGAACACTGAAGCTTTCTTT. This gives the protein CASSSDSPNTEAFF.

The chain uses TRBV27 and TRBJ2-1; unclear D gene. Germline values: CDR1 MNHEY, CDR2 SMNVEV (reference sequence). This CDR3 is 15 amino acids long. The germline V and J ends were trimmed by 5 bases and 14 bases, with 25 bases remaining between them. CDR3 protein: CASSQLPGPVGMEFF. The CDR3, as DNA: TGTGCCAGCAGTCAGTTGCCGGGCCCAGTGGGAATGGAGTTCTTC.

Ten or more counts support this clonotype. This chain uses TRBV10-3 with TRBJ1-2; 10 positions agree with TRBD1. V trimming: 11 bases; J trimming: 2 bases; junction bases outside the gene matches: 5. Germline V gene sequence: CDR1 ENHRY, CDR2 SYGVKD. The CDR3 extends over 13 amino acids. The CDR3 loop is CAAGTGVNYGYTF. CDR3 nucleotide sequence: TGTGCCGCTGGGACAGGGGTCAACTATGGCTACACCTTC.

This clonotype was detected ten times or more. This sequence joins TRBV27 and TRBJ1-5; the D gene is possibly TRBD1 (6 bases). This CDR3 spans 16 amino acids. Trimming took off 8 bases at V and 0 bases at J, with 17 bases between the two ends. Per germline, CDR1 MNHEY and CDR2 SMNVEV (reference sequence). As DNA, the CDR3 is TGTGCCAGCTCCCAGCAGGGGATTTCTAGCAATCAGCCCCAGCATTTT. It yields the protein CASSQQGISSNQPQHF.

This clonotype was seen at least ten times. The chain recombines TRBV27 with TRBJ1-3; D is uncertain. V dropped 4 bases and J dropped 0 bases, with 10 bases sitting between them. The CDR3 covers 15 residues. CDR1 is MNHEY and CDR2 is SMNVEV in the germline V gene (reference sequence). CDR3 amino acids: CASSSDAFSGNTIYF. DNA for the CDR3: TGTGCCAGCAGTTCCGATGCCTTCTCTGGAAACACCATATATTTT.

This chain uses TRBV29-1 with TRBJ1-1; no definite D call. The CDR3 is 15 amino acids. V lost 3 bases to trimming and J lost 1 base, with 15 bases between them. Germline lookup yields CDR1 SQVTM and CDR2 ANQGSEA. CDR3 DNA sequence: TGCAGCGTTGATGTCGGGTTGACAACGAACACTGAAGCTTTCTTT. Translated, it gives CSVDVGLTTNTEAFF.

This sequence joins TRBV14 and TRBJ2-7, with D perhaps assigned TRBD1 or TRBD2 (5 bases each). Germline CDR1 is SGHDN and CDR2 is FVKESK. V was shortened by 4 bases and J by 4 bases, with 17 bases between the two germline ends. This CDR3 is built from 15 residues. The CDR3 sequence: CASSRDAPRLYEQYF. DNA for the CDR3: TGTGCCAGCAGCCGGGACGCCCCAAGACTTTACGAGCAGTACTTC.

This chain joins TRBV7-9 and TRBJ2-5; D remains unclear. The CDR3 consists of 15 residues. Germline V gives CDR1 SEHNR, CDR2 FQNEAQ (reference sequence). V gave up 5 bases and J gave up 2 bases, with 15 bases separating them. The CDR3 DNA follows: TGTGCCAGCAGCCCCGCAGTAAGGGAACAAGAGACCCAGTACTTC. Its protein product is CASSPAVREQETQYF.

This clonotype has more than one count but fewer than ten. The gene calls are TRBV7-9 and TRBJ2-2; perhaps TRBD2 as D (6 bases). V shed 7 bases and J shed 0 bases, with 18 bases lying between them. Germline assignment: CDR1 SEHNR and CDR2 FQNEAQ (reference sequence). The CDR3 is 17 residues long. The CDR3 spells CASNRPGAPTNTGELFF. CDR3 DNA sequence: TGTGCCAGCAACCGACCGGGAGCCCCGACGAACACCGGGGAGCTGTTTTTT.

This clonotype has a handful of counts. The chain recombines TRBV9 with TRBJ1-2; D is possibly TRBD1 (6 bases). The CDR3 sequence is 15 residues long. CDR1 and CDR2 (germline): SGDLS, YYNGEE. Trimming pared 4 bases from V and 3 bases from J, leaving 16 bases between. Here the CDR3 reads CASSPQRGDDYGYTF. The CDR3 DNA sequence: TGTGCCAGCAGCCCTCAGAGGGGGGATGACTATGGCTACACCTTC.

On this clonotype itself: This CDR3 fails to terminate in the conserved phenylalanine or tryptophan, so it likely reflects a read error. The chain employs TRBV7-4 and TRBJ2-1; 8 nucleotides agree with TRBD2. The CDR3 is 16 residues long. CDR1 and CDR2 from the germline V gene are SGHVT and SQSDAQ. V shed 0 bases, J shed 7 bases, and the junction held 8 bases outside the gene matches. Here the CDR3 reads CASSLATSARDNEQFL. CDR3 sequence (DNA): TGTGCCAGCAGCTTAGCGACTAGCGCCCGTGATAATGAGCAGTTCTTA.

V is TRBV12-3 or TRBV12-4 and J is TRBJ2-2; tentatively, D is TRBD2 (6 bases). The V gene lost 7 bases and the J gene lost 7 bases, with 22 bases spanning the gap. CDR3 length equals 16 residues. CDR3 region: CASTPLAPREGGELFF. The CDR3 DNA is TGTGCCAGCACCCCCCTAGCGCCCAGAGAGGGCGGGGAGCTGTTTTTT.